This T cell receptor (beta chain) came from a study of blood T cell repertoires in COVID-19. Study-wide context: Sites in the United States, Italy and Spain provided acute and convalescent COVID-19 samples.

Per the original methods: From reference gene primer amplification, estimates of nucleated cell counts were derived. Sequencing used immunoSEQ multiplex PCR; TCRdb keeps in-frame clones, though not all of them. V and J calls plus clone size are reproduced from that table; the DNA served to infer D and trimming. The sample consists of a few hundred thousand clones, more than 65% of them appearing once. Trimming pared 3 bases from V and 7 bases from J, leaving 6 bases between. The CDR3 totals 11 residues. Germline-derived CDR1 and CDR2 are MNHEY and SMNVEV (reference sequence). The receptor was derived from a human donor with acute or convalescent COVID-19. The donor label of this sample is uncertain. Sequencing used peripheral blood. V is TRBV27 and J is TRBJ1-1; D unclear. In nucleotides, the CDR3 is TGTGCCAGCAGTTTCCAGGATGAAGCTTTCTTT. Protein: CASSFQDEAFF.